This T cell receptor (beta chain) was profiled in a study of OX40 agonist ivuxolimab in advanced cancers. Systemic immunosuppression or a history of autoimmune disease excluded patients. Sampled blood was obtained at baseline, cycle 4 day 1, and cycle 7 day 1. Findings and caveats of the study: Among the least clonally expanded were partial responders at 0.1-3.0 mg/kg.

This CDR3 contains 15 residues. The V end lost 4 bases, the J end lost 2 bases, and 10 bases lay between the germline ends. Germline V gene data show CDR1 as SGHTS and CDR2 as YDEGEE. In the case of this clone: No antigen is known for it.

Sequencing used immunoSEQ multiplex PCR; TCRdb keeps in-frame clones, though not all of them. The table has roughly 50,000 clones, 75% to 90% seen once. Sequenced here: CD4+ or CD8+ T cells sorted from blood, sampled in a trial of the OX40 agonist ivuxolimab. The rearrangement joins TRBV5-8 to TRBJ2-6, with D perhaps matching TRBD1 (6 bases). The TCR sequence derives from an adult with an advanced solid tumor such as melanoma, head and neck, liver or kidney cancer. CDR3 amino acids: CASSEGVAGANVLTF. CDR3 bases: TGTGCCAGCAGCGAGGGGGTAGCTGGGGCCAACGTCCTGACTTTC.